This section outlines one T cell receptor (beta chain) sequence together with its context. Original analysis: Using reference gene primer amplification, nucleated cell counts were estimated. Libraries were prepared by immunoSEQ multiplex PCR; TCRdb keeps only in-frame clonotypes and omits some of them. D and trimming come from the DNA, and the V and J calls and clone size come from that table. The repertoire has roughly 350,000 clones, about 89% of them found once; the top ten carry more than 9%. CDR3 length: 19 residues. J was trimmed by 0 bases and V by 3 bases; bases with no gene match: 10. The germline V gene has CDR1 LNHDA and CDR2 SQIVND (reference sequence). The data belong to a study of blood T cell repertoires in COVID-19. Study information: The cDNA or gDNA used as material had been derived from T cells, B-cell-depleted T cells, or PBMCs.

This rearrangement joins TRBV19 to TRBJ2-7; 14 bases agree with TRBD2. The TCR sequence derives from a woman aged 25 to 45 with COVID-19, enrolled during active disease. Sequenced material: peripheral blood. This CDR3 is CASSIRSTSGRASSYEQYF. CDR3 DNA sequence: TGTGCCAGTAGTATCAGATCGACTAGCGGGAGGGCGAGCTCCTACGAGCAGTACTTC.